These 15 T cell receptor beta chains came from one sample sequenced in a study of CD8 T cells in ankylosing spondylitis. Using its own MiXCR run on the 5' RACE reads, TCRdb lists one record per CDR3 protein. The sample holds 300,000 to 400,000 distinct CDR3 sequences; more than 20% are singletons and the top ten take about an eighth. The sequencing input was blood, either unsorted or a sorted T cell fraction (not recorded which). The receptors stem from a male donor with ankylosing spondylitis or in good health (not recorded which).

This chain links TRBV2 with TRBJ2-1; 9 bases fit TRBD2. The ends lost 7 bases at V and 5 bases at J; junction bases unmatched: 12. This CDR3 is 16 amino acids long. Germline CDR1 is SNHLY and CDR2 is FYNNEI. The CDR3 bases are TGTGCCAGCACCCGGGCGGCGGGGGGGCGAGACAATGAGCAGTTCTTC. Its translation: CASTRAAGGRDNEQFF. Full variable domain (outside the CDR3, taken from reference TRBV2 and TRBJ2-1): EPEVTQTPSHQVTQMGQEVILRCVPISNHLYFYWYRQILGQKVEFLVSFYNNEISEKSEIFDDQFSVERPDGSNFTLKIRSTKLEDSAMYFCASTRAAGGRDNEQFFGPGTRLTVL.

This chain connects TRBV29-1 to TRBJ2-7; D is ambiguous. This CDR3 contains 14 residues. Germline CDR1 reads SQVTM; CDR2 reads ANQGSEA. V lost 0 bases to trimming and J lost 1 base, with 10 bases between them. For the CDR3, the DNA is TGCAGCGTTGAAGATTGGAACAGTTCCTACGAGCAGTACTTC. Amino acids: CSVEDWNSSYEQYF.

This chain links TRBV2 with TRBJ2-7; D unclear. Germline V gives CDR1 SNHLY, CDR2 FYNNEI. The CDR3 is made up of 15 amino acids. V was cut by 0 bases and J by 4 bases, with 13 bases left in between. CDR3 loop: CASSEAGPDTYEQYF. CDR3 in DNA: TGTGCCAGCAGTGAAGCGGGTCCGGATACGTACGAGCAGTACTTC.

This clonotype appeared a few times. This chain joins TRBV25-1 and TRBJ2-2, with D unclear. CDR3 length: 17 residues. Trimming pared 3 bases from V and 0 bases from J, leaving 14 bases between. The germline V gene encodes CDR1 MGHDK and CDR2 SYGVNS. The CDR3 loop is CASSDPPTGANTGELFF. CDR3 coding DNA: TGTGCCAGCAGTGATCCCCCGACGGGCGCGAACACCGGGGAGCTGTTTTTT.

The gene calls are TRBV5-1 and TRBJ2-4; 9 nucleotides align to TRBD1. CDR3 length: 15 amino acids. Germline V lookup: CDR1 SGHRS, CDR2 YFSETQ. J gave up 3 bases and V 4 bases, and 5 bases lay outside the gene matches. The CDR3 region is CASSAQGADKNIQYF. The CDR3 DNA sequence: TGCGCCAGCAGCGCACAGGGGGCTGACAAAAACATTCAGTACTTC.

This clonotype appeared a few times. This chain joins TRBV9 and TRBJ2-1; D is possibly TRBD2 (7 bases). V shed 0 bases and J shed 6 bases, with 16 bases lying between them. Germline V gene sequence: CDR1 SGDLS, CDR2 YYNGEE. This CDR3 has 16 residues. Here the CDR3 reads CASSVVGGGFGNEQFF. CDR3 coding DNA: TGTGCCAGCAGCGTAGTGGGAGGGGGGTTTGGCAATGAGCAGTTCTTC.

The rearrangement uses TRBV20-1 and TRBJ1-1, with TRBD1 identical over 7 bases. This CDR3 region has 15 residues. Germline values: CDR1 DFQATT, CDR2 SNEGSKA (reference sequence). The CDR3 nucleotides read TGCAGCGCCACGGGGACAGATATCATGAACACTGAAGCTTTCTTT. It is translated as CSATGTDIMNTEAFF.

This clonotype was detected a few times. The CDR3 here is CASSLDIGTYNEQFF. For the CDR3, the DNA is TGTGCCAGCAGCTTAGACATTGGAACCTACAATGAGCAGTTCTTC. This chain uses TRBV11-2 with TRBJ2-1; D is undetermined. This CDR3 has 15 amino acids. CDR1 and CDR2 from the germline V gene are SGHAT and FQNNGV. V was pared by 0 bases and J by 2 bases, with 8 bases between.

The chain combines TRBV4-2 with TRBJ2-3; 7 bases agree with TRBD2. V trimming: 3 bases; J trimming: 3 bases; junction bases outside the gene matches: 6. This CDR3 comprises 15 residues. Per the germline V gene, CDR1 is LGHNA and CDR2 is YNFKEQ. In DNA form, the CDR3 reads TGTGCCAGCAGCCAGTCAGCTAGCGGTACAGATACGCAGTATTTT. Translating gives CASSQSASGTDTQYF.

This clonotype was seen only a few times. This chain links TRBV13 with TRBJ2-2, with 7 bases identical to TRBD1. The CDR3 sequence is 14 residues long. The ends lost 2 bases at V and 13 bases at J; junction bases unmatched: 10. CDR1 PRHDT and CDR2 FYEKMQ come from the germline V gene (reference sequence). DNA of the CDR3: TGTGCCAGCAGCTTAAGAGCAGGGGGTCGGTGGCTGTTTTTT. This codes for CASSLRAGGRWLFF.

The gene calls are TRBV29-1 and TRBJ1-2; tentative D call: TRBD1 (5 bases). The germline V and J ends were trimmed by 5 bases and 2 bases, with 12 bases remaining between them. Germline-derived CDR1 and CDR2 are SQVTM and ANQGSEA. The CDR3 runs 13 residues. The CDR3 is CSVSRQTNYGYTF. CDR3 in DNA: TGCAGCGTTAGTAGACAGACGAACTATGGCTACACCTTC.

The chain has TRBV10-3 and TRBJ2-2; 15 positions agree with TRBD2. Germline V gives CDR1 ENHRY, CDR2 SYGVKD. The CDR3 totals 19 residues. V gave up 6 bases and J gave up 2 bases; unmatched junction bases: 10. The CDR3 DNA reads TGTGCCATCAGCCGCTCGGGACTAGCGGGGGGTGATAACACCGGGGAGCTGTTTTTT. This sequence encodes CAISRSGLAGGDNTGELFF.

The rearrangement links TRBV6-1 to TRBJ2-2; TRBD2 is a possible D gene (5 bases). CDR1 and CDR2 (germline): MNHNS, SASEGT. The CDR3 has 15 residues. The V and J ends lost 7 bases and 6 bases respectively, with 18 bases between them. The CDR3 here is CASTPAAGSPGELFF. The CDR3 DNA sequence: TGTGCCAGCACCCCCGCGGCGGGCAGTCCCGGGGAGCTGTTTTTT.

This clonotype was found many times. J is TRBJ2-5 and V is TRBV12-3 or TRBV12-4, with D possibly called TRBD1 or TRBD2 (6 bases each). This CDR3 has 12 amino acids. V lost 5 bases, J lost 5 bases, and 9 bases lay in between. CDR3 loop: CASSPGAETQYF. In DNA form, the CDR3 reads TGTGCCAGCAGTCCGGGGGCGGAGACCCAGTACTTC.

The chain recombines TRBV18 with TRBJ2-7, with TRBD1 matching over 10 bases. There are 15 residues in the CDR3. CDR1 and CDR2 from the germline V gene are KGHSH and LQKENI. J gave up 2 bases and V 1 base, and 2 bases lay outside the gene matches. The CDR3 DNA reads TGTGCCAGCTCACCACTAGGACAGGGGGCCTACGAGCAGTACTTC. Translated, it gives CASSPLGQGAYEQYF.